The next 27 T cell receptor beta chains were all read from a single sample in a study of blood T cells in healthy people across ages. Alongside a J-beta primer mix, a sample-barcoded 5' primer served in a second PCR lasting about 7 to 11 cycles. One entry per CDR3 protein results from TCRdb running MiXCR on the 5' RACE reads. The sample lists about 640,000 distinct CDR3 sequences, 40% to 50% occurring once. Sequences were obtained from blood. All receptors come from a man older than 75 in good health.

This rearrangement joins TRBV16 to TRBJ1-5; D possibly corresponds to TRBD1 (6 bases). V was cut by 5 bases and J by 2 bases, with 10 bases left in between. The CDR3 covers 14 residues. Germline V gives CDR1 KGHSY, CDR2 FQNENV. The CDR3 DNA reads TGTGCCAGCAGCGGGGGGGCCGGCAATCAGCCCCAGCATTTT. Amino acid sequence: CASSGGAGNQPQHF.

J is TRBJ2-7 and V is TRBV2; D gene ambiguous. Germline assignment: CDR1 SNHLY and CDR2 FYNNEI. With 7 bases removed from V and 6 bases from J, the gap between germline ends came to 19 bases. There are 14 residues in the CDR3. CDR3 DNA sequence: TGTGCCAGCATCCCGGCTCAACTACCGCTCGAGCAGTACTTC. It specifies CASIPAQLPLEQYF.

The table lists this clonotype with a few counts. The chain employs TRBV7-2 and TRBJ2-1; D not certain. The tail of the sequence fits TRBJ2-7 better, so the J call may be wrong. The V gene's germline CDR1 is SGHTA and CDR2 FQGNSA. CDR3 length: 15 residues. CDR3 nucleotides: TGTGCCAGCAGCTTATCACAGTCCTCCTACAATGAGCAGTACTTC. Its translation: CASSLSQSSYNEQYF.

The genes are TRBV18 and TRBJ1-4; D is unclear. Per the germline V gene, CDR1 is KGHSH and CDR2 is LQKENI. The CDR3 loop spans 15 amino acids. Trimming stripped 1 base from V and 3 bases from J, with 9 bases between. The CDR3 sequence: CASSPLAQANEKLFF. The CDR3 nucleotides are TGTGCCAGCTCACCACTGGCGCAAGCTAATGAAAAACTGTTTTTT.

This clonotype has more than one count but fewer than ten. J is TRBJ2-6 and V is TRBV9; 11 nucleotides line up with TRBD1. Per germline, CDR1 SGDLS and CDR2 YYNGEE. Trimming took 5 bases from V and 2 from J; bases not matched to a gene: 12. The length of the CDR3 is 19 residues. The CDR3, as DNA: TGTGCCAGCAGTGCCCCGGGACAGGGGGAATTCGCTGGGGCCAACGTCCTGACTTTC. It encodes CASSAPGQGEFAGANVLTF.

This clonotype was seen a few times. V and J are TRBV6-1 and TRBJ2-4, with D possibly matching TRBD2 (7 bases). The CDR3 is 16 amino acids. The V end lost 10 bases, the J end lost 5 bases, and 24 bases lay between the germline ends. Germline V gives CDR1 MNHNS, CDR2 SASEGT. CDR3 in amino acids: CATMGATSVWENIQYF. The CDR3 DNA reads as TGTGCCACGATGGGGGCAACTAGCGTATGGGAAAACATTCAGTACTTC.

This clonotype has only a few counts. CDR3 bases: TGTGCCAGCAGCTCTAGTGGAGTCCGGCAAGAGACCCAGTACTTC. Protein sequence: CASSSSGVRQETQYF. The chain combines TRBV28 with TRBJ2-5; D is unresolved. V was trimmed by 6 bases and J by 2 bases, leaving 16 bases between them. In germline, CDR1 is MDHEN, CDR2 SYDVKM. The CDR3 spans 15 residues.

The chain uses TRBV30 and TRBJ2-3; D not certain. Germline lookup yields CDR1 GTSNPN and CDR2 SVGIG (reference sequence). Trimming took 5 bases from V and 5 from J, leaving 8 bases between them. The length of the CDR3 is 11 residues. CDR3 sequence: CAWGTQDTQYF. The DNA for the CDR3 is TGTGCCTGGGGAACGCAAGATACGCAGTATTTT.

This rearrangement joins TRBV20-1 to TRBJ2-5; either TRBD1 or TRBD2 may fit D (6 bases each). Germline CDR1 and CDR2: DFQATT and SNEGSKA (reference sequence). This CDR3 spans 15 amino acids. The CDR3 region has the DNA TGCAGCGCCTCTTCCGGGGGTGGAAGGGGGGAGACCCAGTACTTC. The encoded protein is CSASSGGGRGETQYF.

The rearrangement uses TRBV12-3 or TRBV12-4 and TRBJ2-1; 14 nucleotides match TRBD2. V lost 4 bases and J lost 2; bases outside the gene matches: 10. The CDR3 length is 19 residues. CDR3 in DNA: TGTGCCAGCAGTTCACCGGGACTAGCGGGAGTTGTCGCCTACAATGAGCAGTTCTTC. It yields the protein CASSSPGLAGVVAYNEQFF.

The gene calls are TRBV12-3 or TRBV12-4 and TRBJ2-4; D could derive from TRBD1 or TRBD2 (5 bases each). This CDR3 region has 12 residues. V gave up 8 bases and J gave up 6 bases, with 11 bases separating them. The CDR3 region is CASGGSGNIQYF. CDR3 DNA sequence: TGTGCCAGCGGGGGTTCCGGAAACATTCAGTACTTC.

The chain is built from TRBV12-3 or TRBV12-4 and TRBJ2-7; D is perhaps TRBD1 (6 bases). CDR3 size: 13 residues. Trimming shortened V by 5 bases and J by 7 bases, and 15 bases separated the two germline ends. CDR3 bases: TGTGCCAGCAGTCTCGCCACAGGGTGGGAGCAGTACTTC. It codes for CASSLATGWEQYF.

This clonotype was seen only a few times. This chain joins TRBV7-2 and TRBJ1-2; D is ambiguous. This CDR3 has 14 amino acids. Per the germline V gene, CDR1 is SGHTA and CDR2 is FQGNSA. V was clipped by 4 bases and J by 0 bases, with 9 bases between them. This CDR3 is CASSYLRTNYGYTF. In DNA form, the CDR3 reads TGTGCCAGCAGCTACTTGAGGACTAACTATGGCTACACCTTC.

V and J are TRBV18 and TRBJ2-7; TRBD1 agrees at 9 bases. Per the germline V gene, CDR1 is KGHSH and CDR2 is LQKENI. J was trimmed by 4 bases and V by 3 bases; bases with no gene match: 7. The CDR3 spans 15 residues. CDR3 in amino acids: CASSPGDRVSYEQYF. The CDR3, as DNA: TGTGCCAGCTCACCTGGGGACAGGGTTTCATACGAGCAGTACTTC.

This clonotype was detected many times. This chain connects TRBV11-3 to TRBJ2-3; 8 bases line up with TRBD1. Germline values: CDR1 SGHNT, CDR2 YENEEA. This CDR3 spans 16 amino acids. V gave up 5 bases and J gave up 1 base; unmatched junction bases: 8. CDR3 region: CASSPTQGAGTDTQYF. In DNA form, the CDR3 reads TGTGCCAGCAGCCCCACCCAGGGGGCTGGCACAGATACGCAGTATTTT.

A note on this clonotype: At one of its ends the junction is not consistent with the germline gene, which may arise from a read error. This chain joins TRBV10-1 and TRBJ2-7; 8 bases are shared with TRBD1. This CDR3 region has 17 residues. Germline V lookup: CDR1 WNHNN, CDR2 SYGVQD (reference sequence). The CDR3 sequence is CASSESWTGSKPYEQHF. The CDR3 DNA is TGCGCCAGCAGTGAGTCCTGGACAGGGAGCAAACCTTACGAGCAGCACTTC.

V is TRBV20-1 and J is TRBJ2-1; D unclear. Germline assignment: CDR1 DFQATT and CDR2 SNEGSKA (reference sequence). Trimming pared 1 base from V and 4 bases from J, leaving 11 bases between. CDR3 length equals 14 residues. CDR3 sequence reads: CSARAEKDYNEQFF. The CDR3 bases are TGCAGTGCTAGAGCGGAGAAGGATTACAATGAGCAGTTCTTC.

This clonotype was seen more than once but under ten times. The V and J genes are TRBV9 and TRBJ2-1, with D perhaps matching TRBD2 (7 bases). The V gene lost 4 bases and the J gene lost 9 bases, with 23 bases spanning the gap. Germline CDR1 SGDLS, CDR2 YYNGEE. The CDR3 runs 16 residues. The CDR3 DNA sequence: TGTGCCAGCAGCCTGCAGGGGAGGGCGGCCGGAGGTGAGCAGTTCTTC. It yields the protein CASSLQGRAAGGEQFF.

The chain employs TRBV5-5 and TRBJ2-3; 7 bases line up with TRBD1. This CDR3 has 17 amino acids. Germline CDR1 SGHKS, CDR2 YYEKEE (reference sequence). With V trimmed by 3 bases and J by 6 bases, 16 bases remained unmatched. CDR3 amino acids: CASSSLFRTGSMDTQYF. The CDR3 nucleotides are TGTGCCAGCAGCTCATTATTTAGGACAGGATCCATGGATACGCAGTATTTT. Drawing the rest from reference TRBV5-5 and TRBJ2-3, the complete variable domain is DAGVTQSPTHLIKTRGQQVTLRCSPISGHKSVSWYQQVLGQGPQFIFQYYEKEERGRGNFPDRFSARQFPNYSSELNVNALLLGDSALYLCASSSLFRTGSMDTQYFGPGTRLTVL.

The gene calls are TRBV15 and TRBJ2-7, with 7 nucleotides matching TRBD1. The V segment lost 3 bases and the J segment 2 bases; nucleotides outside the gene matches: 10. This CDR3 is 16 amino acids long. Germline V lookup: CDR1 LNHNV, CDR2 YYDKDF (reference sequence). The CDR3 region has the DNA TGTGCCACCAGCAGCCAAGACCGGGACAGCCCCTACGAGCAGTACTTC. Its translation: CATSSQDRDSPYEQYF.

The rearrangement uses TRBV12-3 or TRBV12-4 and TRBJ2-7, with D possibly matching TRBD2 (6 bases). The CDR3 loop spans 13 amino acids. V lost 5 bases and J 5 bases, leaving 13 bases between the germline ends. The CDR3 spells CASSRTQRDEQYF. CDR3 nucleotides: TGTGCCAGCAGTCGGACACAGCGGGACGAGCAGTACTTC.

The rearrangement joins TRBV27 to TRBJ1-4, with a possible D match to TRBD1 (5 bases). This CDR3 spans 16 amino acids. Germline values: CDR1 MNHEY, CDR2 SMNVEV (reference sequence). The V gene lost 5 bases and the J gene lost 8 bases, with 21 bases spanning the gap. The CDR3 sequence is CASSPWRQNLIEKLFF. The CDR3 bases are TGTGCCAGCAGTCCCTGGCGACAGAACCTTATCGAAAAACTGTTTTTT.

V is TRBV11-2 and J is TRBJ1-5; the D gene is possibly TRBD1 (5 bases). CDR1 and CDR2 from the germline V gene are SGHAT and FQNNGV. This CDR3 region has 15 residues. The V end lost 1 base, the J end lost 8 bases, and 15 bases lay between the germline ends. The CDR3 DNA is TGTGCCAGCAGCTTAGTCGGCGGAGGGGTTGAGCCCCAGCATTTT. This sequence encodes CASSLVGGGVEPQHF.

CDR3 sequence: CASSYSNGVRGSFF. Here the CDR3 DNA reads TGTGCCAGCAGTTACTCGAATGGGGTCCGTGGATCTTTCTTT. V usage is TRBV6-5 and J usage is TRBJ1-1; D is unresolved. V lost 0 bases and J lost 12, with 17 bases in between. Germline-derived CDR1 and CDR2 are MNHEY and SVGAGI. The length of the CDR3 is 14 residues.

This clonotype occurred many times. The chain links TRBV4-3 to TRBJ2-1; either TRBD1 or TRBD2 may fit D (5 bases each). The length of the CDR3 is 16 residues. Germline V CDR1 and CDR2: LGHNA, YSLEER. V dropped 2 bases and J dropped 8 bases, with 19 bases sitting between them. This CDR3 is CASSQKALGEYYEQFF. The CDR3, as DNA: TGCGCCAGCAGCCAAAAAGCCCTGGGGGAATATTATGAGCAGTTCTTC.

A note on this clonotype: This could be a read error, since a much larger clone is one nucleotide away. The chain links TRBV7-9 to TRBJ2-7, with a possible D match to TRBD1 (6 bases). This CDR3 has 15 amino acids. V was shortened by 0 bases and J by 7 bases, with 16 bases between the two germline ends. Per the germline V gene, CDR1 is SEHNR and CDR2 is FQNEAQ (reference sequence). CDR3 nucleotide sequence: TGTGCCAGCAGCTTAGCTCCGGACAGCCTTGGAGAGCAGTACTTC. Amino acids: CASSLAPDSLGEQYF.

DNA for the CDR3: TGCAGCGTTCAACCGACTAGCGGGAGAACGGAGACCCAGTACTTC. It translates to CSVQPTSGRTETQYF. The rearrangement uses TRBV29-1 and TRBJ2-5; 12 nucleotides agree with TRBD2. J was trimmed by 5 bases and V by 5 bases; bases with no gene match: 9. CDR1 is SQVTM and CDR2 is ANQGSEA in the germline V gene. CDR3 length: 15 residues. Using reference TRBV29-1 and TRBJ2-5 for the parts outside the CDR3, the full variable domain is SAVISQKPSRDICQRGTSLTIQCQVDSQVTMMFWYRQQPGQSLTLIATANQGSEATYESGFVIDKFPISRPNLTFSTLTVSNMSPEDSSIYLCSVQPTSGRTETQYFGPGTRLLVL.